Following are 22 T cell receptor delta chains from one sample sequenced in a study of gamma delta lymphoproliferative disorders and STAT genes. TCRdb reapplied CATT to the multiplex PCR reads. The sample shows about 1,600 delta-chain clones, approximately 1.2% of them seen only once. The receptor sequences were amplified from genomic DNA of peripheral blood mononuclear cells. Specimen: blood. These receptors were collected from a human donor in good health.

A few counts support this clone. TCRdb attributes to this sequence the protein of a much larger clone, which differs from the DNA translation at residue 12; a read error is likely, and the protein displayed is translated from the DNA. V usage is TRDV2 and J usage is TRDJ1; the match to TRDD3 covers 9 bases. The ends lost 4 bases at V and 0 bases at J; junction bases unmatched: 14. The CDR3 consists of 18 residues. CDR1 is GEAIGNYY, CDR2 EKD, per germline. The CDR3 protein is CACEGLAVGDKHTDKLIF. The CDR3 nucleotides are TGTGCCTGTGAAGGTCTTGCGGTGGGGGATAAGCACACCGATAAACTCATCTTT.

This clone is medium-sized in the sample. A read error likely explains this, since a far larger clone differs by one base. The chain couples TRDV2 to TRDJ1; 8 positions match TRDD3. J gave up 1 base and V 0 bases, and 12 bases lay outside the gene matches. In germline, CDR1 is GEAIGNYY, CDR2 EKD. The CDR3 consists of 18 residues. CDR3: CACDTVLGVPSCTDKLIF. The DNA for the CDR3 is TGTGCCTGTGACACCGTACTGGGGGTCCCCTCCTGCACCGATAAACTCATCTTT.

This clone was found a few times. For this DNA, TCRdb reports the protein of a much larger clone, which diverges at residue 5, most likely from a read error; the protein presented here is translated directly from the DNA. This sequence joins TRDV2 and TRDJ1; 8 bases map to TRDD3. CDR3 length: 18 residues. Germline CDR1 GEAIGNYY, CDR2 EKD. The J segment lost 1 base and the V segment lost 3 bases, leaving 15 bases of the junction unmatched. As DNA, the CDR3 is TGTGCCTGTGACGCTCTCTCTACTGGGGGGGGCCGCACCGATAAACTCATCTTT. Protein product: CACDALSTGGGRTDKLIF.

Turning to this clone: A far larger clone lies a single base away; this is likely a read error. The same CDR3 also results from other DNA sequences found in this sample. DNA for the CDR3: TGTGCCTGTGAACATGTCCGAAATTTCTGGTACACCGATAAACTCATCTTT. Its translation: CACEHVRNFWYTDKLIF. V usage is TRDV2 and J usage is TRDJ1, with D tentatively TRDD1 (5 bases). The V end lost 4 bases, the J end lost 0 bases, and 20 bases lay between the germline ends. Germline-derived CDR1 and CDR2 are GEAIGNYY and EKD. CDR3 size: 17 residues.

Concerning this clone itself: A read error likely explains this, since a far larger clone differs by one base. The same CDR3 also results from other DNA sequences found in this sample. The CDR3 bases are TGTGCTCTTGGGGAAGGGGGATATGACCCTGGGGGATACGAAGAGAACACCGATAAACTCATTTTT. This codes for CALGEGGYDPGGYEENTDKLIF. The chain recombines TRDV1 with TRDJ1, with 12 nucleotides matching TRDD3. The CDR3 has 22 amino acids. Germline CDR1 reads TSWWSYY; CDR2 reads QGS.

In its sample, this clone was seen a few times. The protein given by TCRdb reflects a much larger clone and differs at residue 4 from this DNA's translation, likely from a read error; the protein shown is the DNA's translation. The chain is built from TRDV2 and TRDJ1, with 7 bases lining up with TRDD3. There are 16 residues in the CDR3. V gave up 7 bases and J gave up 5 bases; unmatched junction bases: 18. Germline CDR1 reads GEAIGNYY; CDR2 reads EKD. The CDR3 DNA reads TGTGCCTGGACCCCTGGGGGTTACCTTTGGTTTGATAAACTCATCTTT. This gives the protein CAWTPGGYLWFDKLIF.

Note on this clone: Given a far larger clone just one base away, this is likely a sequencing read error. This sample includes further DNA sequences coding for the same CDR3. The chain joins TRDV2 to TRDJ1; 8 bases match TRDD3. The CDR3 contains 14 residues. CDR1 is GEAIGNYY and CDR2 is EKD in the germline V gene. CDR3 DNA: TGTGCCTGTGACCTCATGGGGGATTCCGACAAACTCATCTTT. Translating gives CACDLMGDSDKLIF.

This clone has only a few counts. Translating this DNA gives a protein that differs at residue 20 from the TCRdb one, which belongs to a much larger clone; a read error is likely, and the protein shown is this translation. CDR3 DNA sequence: TGTGCTCTTGGGGAAGATCGGAACTACCCATCGGTTTGGGGGATTTTAGCTTTAACAGTACAACTCTTCTTT. Translated: CALGEDRNYPSVWGILALTVQLFF. The gene calls are TRDV1 and TRDJ2; 8 bases align to TRDD3. CDR1 and CDR2 (germline): TSWWSYY, QGS. CDR3 length: 24 residues.

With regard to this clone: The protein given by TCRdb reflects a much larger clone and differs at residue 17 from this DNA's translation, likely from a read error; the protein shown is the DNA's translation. The chain's CDR3 is CACDSVETGGYQGDKLTF. The CDR3 nucleotides are TGTGCCTGTGACTCCGTCGAGACTGGGGGATACCAAGGGGATAAACTCACCTTT. The chain combines TRDV2 with TRDJ1; 12 bases agree with TRDD3. The CDR3 is 18 residues long. The germline V gene encodes CDR1 GEAIGNYY and CDR2 EKD.

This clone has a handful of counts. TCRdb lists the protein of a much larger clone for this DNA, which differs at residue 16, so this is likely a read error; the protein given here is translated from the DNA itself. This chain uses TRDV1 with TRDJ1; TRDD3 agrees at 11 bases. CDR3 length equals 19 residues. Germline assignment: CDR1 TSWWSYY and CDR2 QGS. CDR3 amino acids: CALGEFPSLGDTQTDNLIF. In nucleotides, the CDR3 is TGTGCTCTTGGGGAATTTCCCTCATTGGGGGATACGCAAACCGATAACCTCATCTTT.

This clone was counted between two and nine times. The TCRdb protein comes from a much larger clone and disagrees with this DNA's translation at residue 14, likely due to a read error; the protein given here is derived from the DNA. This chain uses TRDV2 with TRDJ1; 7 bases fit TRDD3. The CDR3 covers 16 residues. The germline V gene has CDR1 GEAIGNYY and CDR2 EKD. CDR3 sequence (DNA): TGTGCCTGTGACACCGGCTGGGGGGTCACCACCGATAAACACATCTTT. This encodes CACDTGWGVTTDKHIF.

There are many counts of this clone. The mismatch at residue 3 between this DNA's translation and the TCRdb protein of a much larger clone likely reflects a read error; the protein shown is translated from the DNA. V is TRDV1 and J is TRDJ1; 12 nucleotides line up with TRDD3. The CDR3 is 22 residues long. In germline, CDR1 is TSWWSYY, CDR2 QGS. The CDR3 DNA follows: TGTGCTCCTGGGGAAGGGGGATATGACCCTGGGGGATACGAAGAGAACACCGATAAACTCATCTTT. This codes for CAPGEGGYDPGGYEENTDKLIF.

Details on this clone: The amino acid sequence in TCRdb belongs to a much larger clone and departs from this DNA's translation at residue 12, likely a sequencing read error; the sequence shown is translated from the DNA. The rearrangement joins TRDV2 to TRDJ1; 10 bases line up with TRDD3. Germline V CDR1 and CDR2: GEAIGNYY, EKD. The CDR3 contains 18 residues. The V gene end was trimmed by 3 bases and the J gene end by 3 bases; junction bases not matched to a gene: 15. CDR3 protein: CACDPLLGGGYPPDKLIF. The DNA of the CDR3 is TGTGCCTGTGACCCCCTCCTAGGTGGGGGATACCCCCCCGATAAACTCATCTTT.

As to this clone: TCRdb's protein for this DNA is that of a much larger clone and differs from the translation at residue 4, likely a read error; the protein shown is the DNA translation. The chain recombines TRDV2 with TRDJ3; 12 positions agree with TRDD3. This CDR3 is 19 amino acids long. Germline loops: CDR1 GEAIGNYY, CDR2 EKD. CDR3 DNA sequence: TGTGCCTGTGCCACCCTACTGGGGGATACCTCCTGGGACACCCGACAGATGTTTTTC. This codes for CACATLLGDTSWDTRQMFF.

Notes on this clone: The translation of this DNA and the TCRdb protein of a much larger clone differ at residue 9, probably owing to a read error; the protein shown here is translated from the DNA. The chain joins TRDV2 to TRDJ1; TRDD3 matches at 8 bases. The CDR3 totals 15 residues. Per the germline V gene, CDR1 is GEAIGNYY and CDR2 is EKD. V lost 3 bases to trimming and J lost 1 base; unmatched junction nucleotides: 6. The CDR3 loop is CACDQLGGCTDKLIF. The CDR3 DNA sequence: TGTGCCTGTGACCAACTGGGGGGCTGCACCGATAAACTCATCTTT.

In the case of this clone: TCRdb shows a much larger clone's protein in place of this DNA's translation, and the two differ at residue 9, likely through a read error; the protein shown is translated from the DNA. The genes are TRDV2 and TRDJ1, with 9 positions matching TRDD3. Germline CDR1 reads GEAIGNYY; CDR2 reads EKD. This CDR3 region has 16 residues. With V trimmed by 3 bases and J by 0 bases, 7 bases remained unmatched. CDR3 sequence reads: CACDYAGGFYTDKLIF. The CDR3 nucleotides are TGTGCCTGTGACTACGCTGGGGGATTCTACACCGATAAACTCATCTTT.

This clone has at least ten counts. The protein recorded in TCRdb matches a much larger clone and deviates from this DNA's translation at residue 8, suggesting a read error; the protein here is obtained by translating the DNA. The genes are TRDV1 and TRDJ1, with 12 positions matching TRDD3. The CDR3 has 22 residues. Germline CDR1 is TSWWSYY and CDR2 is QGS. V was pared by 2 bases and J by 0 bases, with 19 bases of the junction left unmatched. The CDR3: CALGEGGCDPGGYEENTDKLIF. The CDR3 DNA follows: TGTGCTCTTGGGGAAGGGGGATGTGACCCTGGGGGATACGAAGAGAACACCGATAAACTCATCTTT.

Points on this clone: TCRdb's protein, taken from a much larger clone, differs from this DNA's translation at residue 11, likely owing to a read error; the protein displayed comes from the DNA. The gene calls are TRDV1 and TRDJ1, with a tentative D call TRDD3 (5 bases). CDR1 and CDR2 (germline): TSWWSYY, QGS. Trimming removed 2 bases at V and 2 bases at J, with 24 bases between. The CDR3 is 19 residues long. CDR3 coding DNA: TGTGCTCTTGGGGAATTTCCCTCATTGGGGAATACGCAAACCGATAAACTCATCTTT. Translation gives CALGEFPSLGNTQTDKLIF.

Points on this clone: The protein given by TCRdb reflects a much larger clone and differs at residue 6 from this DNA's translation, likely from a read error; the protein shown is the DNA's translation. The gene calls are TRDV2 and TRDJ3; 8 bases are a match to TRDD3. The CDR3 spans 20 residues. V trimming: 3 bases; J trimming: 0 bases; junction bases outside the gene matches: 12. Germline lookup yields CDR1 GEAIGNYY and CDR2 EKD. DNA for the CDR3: TGTGCCTGTGACCCTGCTGGGGGAACCAGGAGCTCCTGGGACACCCGACAGATGTTTTTC. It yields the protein CACDPAGGTRSSWDTRQMFF.

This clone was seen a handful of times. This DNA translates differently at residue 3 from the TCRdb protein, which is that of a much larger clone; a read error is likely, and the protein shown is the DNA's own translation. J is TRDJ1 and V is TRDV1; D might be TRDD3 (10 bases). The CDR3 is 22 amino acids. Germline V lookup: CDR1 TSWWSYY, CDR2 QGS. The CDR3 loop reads CAFGERAFLRRYWGIYTDKLIF. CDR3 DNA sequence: TGTGCTTTTGGGGAACGTGCCTTCCTACGCCGCTACTGGGGGATTTACACCGATAAACTCATCTTT.

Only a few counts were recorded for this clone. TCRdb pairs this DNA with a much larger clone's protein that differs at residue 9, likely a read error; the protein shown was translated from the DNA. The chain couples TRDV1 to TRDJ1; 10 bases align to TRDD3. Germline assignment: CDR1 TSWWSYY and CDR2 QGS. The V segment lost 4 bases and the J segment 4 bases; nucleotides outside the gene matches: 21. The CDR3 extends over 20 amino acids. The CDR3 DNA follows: TGTGCTCTTGGGGCTCCTTACCCTACGAGGAACTGGGGGATCGTCGATAAACTCATCTTT. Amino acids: CALGAPYPTRNWGIVDKLIF.

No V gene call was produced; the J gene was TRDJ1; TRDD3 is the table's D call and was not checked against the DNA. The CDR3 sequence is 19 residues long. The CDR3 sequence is CACDTVIPSTGGDTDKLIF. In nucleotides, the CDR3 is TGTGCCTGTGACACGGTTATTCCGTCTACTGGGGGAGACACCGATAAACTCATCTTT.